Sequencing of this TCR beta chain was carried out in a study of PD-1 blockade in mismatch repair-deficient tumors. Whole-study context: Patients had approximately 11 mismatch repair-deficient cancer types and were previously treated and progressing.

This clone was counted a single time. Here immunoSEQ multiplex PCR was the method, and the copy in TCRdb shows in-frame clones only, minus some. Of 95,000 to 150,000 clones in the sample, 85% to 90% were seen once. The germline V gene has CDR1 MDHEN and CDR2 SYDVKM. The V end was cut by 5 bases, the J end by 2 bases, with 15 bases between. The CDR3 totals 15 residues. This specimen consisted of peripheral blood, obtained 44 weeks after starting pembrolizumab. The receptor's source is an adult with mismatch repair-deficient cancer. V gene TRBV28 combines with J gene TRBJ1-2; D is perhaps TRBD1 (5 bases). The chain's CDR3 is CASSLPPGRNYGYTF. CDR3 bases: TGTGCCAGCAGTCTCCCGCCGGGACGGAACTATGGCTACACCTTC.